This TCR beta chain was documented in a study of Ad26.COV2.S vaccination and SARS-CoV-2 variants. Some clones are missing from TCRdb's copy, which holds only in-frame ones; the method was immunoSEQ multiplex PCR. In the table there are 150,000 to 200,000 clones, approximately 88% of which are singletons. The V segment lost 4 bases and the J segment 1 base; nucleotides outside the gene matches: 2. CDR1 and CDR2 from the germline V gene are WNHNN and SYGVQD (reference sequence). The CDR3 is 16 residues long. Material: peripheral blood, obtained after recovery from COVID-19. The gene calls are TRBV10-1 and TRBJ2-3, with 13 bases lining up with TRBD2. The TCR originated in a human donor who had recovered from COVID-19. Here the CDR3 DNA reads TGCGCCAGCAGTGGGACTAGCGGGAGTGGCACAGATACGCAGTATTTT. Protein product: CASSGTSGSGTDTQYF.